The rows below give T cell receptor beta chains drawn from one sample of a study of blood T cell repertoires in COVID-19. Clones were read by immunoSEQ multiplex PCR, and TCRdb kept only the in-frame ones, dropping some. The sample records around 150,000 clones, roughly 90% being singletons. Sample: peripheral blood. All receptors derive from a man in his sixties with acute or convalescent COVID-19. Both conserved end residues are part of each CDR3. Each record gives: J gene, V gene, clone size, D gene, CDR3 protein, CDR3 DNA. D genes are given only for firm matches. A clone size is listed for some rows: how often the clone was seen (once, few, many), or a class if it is expanded.

j_call: TRBJ1-1; v_call: TRBV5-1; clone_size: .; d_call: TRBD1; cdr3_aa: CASRAQTGGDSTEAFF; cdr3_nt: TGCGCCAGCCGAGCCCAGACAGGGGGGGACAGCACTGAAGCTTTCTTT
j_call: TRBJ1-1; v_call: TRBV30; clone_size: .; d_call: .; cdr3_aa: CAWSPGPNTEAFF; cdr3_nt: TGTGCCTGGTCCCCCGGTCCGAACACTGAAGCTTTCTTT
j_call: TRBJ2-1; v_call: TRBV9; clone_size: .; d_call: .; cdr3_aa: CASSPQTTYNEQFF; cdr3_nt: TGTGCCAGCAGCCCTCAAACTACCTACAATGAGCAGTTCTTC
j_call: TRBJ2-7; v_call: TRBV6-5; clone_size: medium-sized; d_call: .; cdr3_aa: CASSYAETYEQYF; cdr3_nt: TGTGCCAGCAGTTATGCCGAGACCTACGAGCAGTACTTC
j_call: TRBJ1-3; v_call: TRBV5-1; clone_size: once; d_call: .; cdr3_aa: CASSSLSGGQGNTIYF; cdr3_nt: TGCGCCAGCAGCTCCCTCAGCGGGGGGCAAGGAAACACCATATATTTT
j_call: TRBJ1-1; v_call: TRBV10-3; clone_size: once; d_call: .; cdr3_aa: CATKEGRLNTEAFF; cdr3_nt: TGTGCCACCAAGGAGGGACGGCTGAACACTGAAGCTTTCTTT
j_call: TRBJ2-7; v_call: TRBV7-3; clone_size: .; d_call: TRBD1; cdr3_aa: CASSLGQGISYEQYF; cdr3_nt: TGTGCCAGCAGCCTAGGACAGGGAATCTCCTACGAGCAGTACTTC
j_call: TRBJ1-1; v_call: TRBV6-1; clone_size: .; d_call: .; cdr3_aa: CASSEYRVNTEAFF; cdr3_nt: TGTGCCAGCAGTGAATACAGGGTGAACACTGAAGCTTTCTTT
j_call: TRBJ2-5; v_call: TRBV5-4; clone_size: .; d_call: TRBD2; cdr3_aa: CASKGSGAETQYF; cdr3_nt: TGTGCCAGCAAAGGTAGCGGGGCGGAGACCCAGTACTTC
j_call: TRBJ2-1; v_call: TRBV30; clone_size: .; d_call: TRBD1; cdr3_aa: CAWSSGTGAGDEQFF; cdr3_nt: TGTGCCTGGAGCTCCGGGACAGGGGCGGGGGATGAGCAGTTCTTC
j_call: TRBJ1-4; v_call: TRBV2; clone_size: .; d_call: TRBD1; cdr3_aa: CASSAGQGYEKLFF; cdr3_nt: TGTGCCAGCAGTGCAGGACAGGGTTATGAAAAACTGTTTTTT
j_call: TRBJ1-6; v_call: TRBV24-1; clone_size: .; d_call: .; cdr3_aa: CATSDTQGPLHF; cdr3_nt: TGTGCCACCAGTGATACGCAGGGACCCCTCCACTTT
j_call: TRBJ2-1; v_call: TRBV3-1/TRBV3-2; clone_size: .; d_call: TRBD2; cdr3_aa: CASSQSGRTRHYNEQFF; cdr3_nt: TGTGCCAGCAGCCAAAGCGGCAGGACTAGACACTACAATGAGCAGTTCTTC
j_call: TRBJ2-5; v_call: TRBV29-1; clone_size: .; d_call: TRBD1; cdr3_aa: CSAGQGAQETQYF; cdr3_nt: TGCAGCGCGGGACAGGGGGCCCAAGAGACCCAGTACTTC
j_call: TRBJ2-1; v_call: TRBV10-1; clone_size: .; d_call: TRBD2; cdr3_aa: CATSGSSYNEQFF; cdr3_nt: TGCGCAACTAGCGGGTCTTCCTACAATGAGCAGTTCTTC
j_call: TRBJ2-1; v_call: TRBV4-2; clone_size: .; d_call: .; cdr3_aa: CASSQDGGHYNEQFF; cdr3_nt: TGTGCCAGCAGCCAAGATGGCGGGCACTACAATGAGCAGTTCTTC
j_call: TRBJ1-4; v_call: TRBV7-9; clone_size: .; d_call: TRBD1; cdr3_aa: CASRSPGQGNEKLFF; cdr3_nt: TGTGCCAGCAGAAGTCCGGGACAGGGGAATGAAAAACTGTTTTTT
j_call: TRBJ1-2; v_call: TRBV6-5; clone_size: once; d_call: .; cdr3_aa: CASSWAGGANYGYTF; cdr3_nt: TGTGCCAGCAGTTGGGCAGGAGGGGCTAACTATGGCTACACCTTC
j_call: TRBJ1-2; v_call: TRBV7-2; clone_size: .; d_call: TRBD1; cdr3_aa: CASSEGQIMGYGYTF; cdr3_nt: TGTGCCAGCAGCGAGGGACAGATCATGGGCTATGGCTACACCTTC
j_call: TRBJ2-7; v_call: TRBV27; clone_size: .; d_call: TRBD1; cdr3_aa: CASSPGTGLSYEQYF; cdr3_nt: TGTGCCAGCAGCCCCGGGACAGGGCTCTCCTACGAGCAGTACTTC
j_call: TRBJ1-5; v_call: TRBV6-2/TRBV6-3; clone_size: .; d_call: .; cdr3_aa: CASSSGGNQPQHF; cdr3_nt: TGTGCCAGCAGTTCCGGGGGTAATCAGCCCCAGCATTTT
j_call: TRBJ1-4; v_call: TRBV7-8; clone_size: .; d_call: .; cdr3_aa: CASSARAATNEKLFF; cdr3_nt: TGTGCCAGCAGTGCCAGGGCTGCAACTAATGAAAAACTGTTTTTT
j_call: TRBJ1-3; v_call: TRBV30; clone_size: .; d_call: TRBD1; cdr3_aa: CAWSGQGVITGNTIYF; cdr3_nt: TGTGCCTGGAGTGGACAGGGGGTAATAACTGGAAACACCATATATTTT
j_call: TRBJ1-2; v_call: TRBV12-3/TRBV12-4; clone_size: .; d_call: .; cdr3_aa: CASSPGEAYGYTF; cdr3_nt: TGTGCCAGCAGTCCCGGGGAGGCCTATGGCTACACCTTC
j_call: TRBJ2-7; v_call: TRBV5-5; clone_size: once; d_call: TRBD2; cdr3_aa: CASSLSRGGRKNEQYF; cdr3_nt: TGTGCCAGCAGCTTGAGTCGCGGGGGGCGTAAGAACGAGCAGTACTTC
j_call: TRBJ2-2; v_call: TRBV12-5; clone_size: .; d_call: .; cdr3_aa: CASGLPRAGKVTGELFF; cdr3_nt: TGTGCTAGTGGTTTGCCAAGGGCAGGGAAGGTCACCGGGGAGCTGTTTTTT
j_call: TRBJ1-1; v_call: TRBV7-9; clone_size: .; d_call: TRBD1; cdr3_aa: CASIQWDSTEAFF; cdr3_nt: TGTGCCAGCATCCAGTGGGACAGCACTGAAGCTTTCTTT
j_call: TRBJ1-3; v_call: TRBV9; clone_size: .; d_call: .; cdr3_aa: CASSVGVQEPGNTIYF; cdr3_nt: TGTGCCAGCAGCGTAGGAGTACAGGAACCTGGAAACACCATATATTTT
j_call: TRBJ2-7; v_call: TRBV3-1/TRBV3-2; clone_size: .; d_call: .; cdr3_aa: CASSQGGGSYEQYF; cdr3_nt: TGTGCCAGCAGCCAAGGCGGAGGATCCTACGAGCAGTACTTC
j_call: TRBJ1-2; v_call: TRBV6-5; clone_size: .; d_call: TRBD1; cdr3_aa: CASSSGTGRMDYGYTF; cdr3_nt: TGTGCCAGCAGTTCCGGGACAGGGAGGATGGACTATGGCTACACCTTC
j_call: TRBJ2-2; v_call: TRBV5-4; clone_size: .; d_call: .; cdr3_aa: CASSLDLPGELFF; cdr3_nt: TGTGCCAGCAGCTTGGACTTACCGGGGGAGCTGTTTTTT
j_call: TRBJ2-7; v_call: TRBV6-5; clone_size: .; d_call: .; cdr3_aa: CASSYGGEEQYF; cdr3_nt: TGTGCCAGCAGTTACGGAGGGGAAGAGCAGTACTTC
j_call: TRBJ1-6; v_call: TRBV14; clone_size: .; d_call: .; cdr3_aa: CASSQLGAQLESPLHF; cdr3_nt: TGTGCCAGCAGCCAACTGGGGGCGCAGTTGGAATCACCCCTCCACTTT
j_call: TRBJ2-5; v_call: TRBV7-2; clone_size: .; d_call: .; cdr3_aa: CASSLAGRGETQYF; cdr3_nt: TGTGCCAGCAGCTTAGCGGGTAGAGGAGAGACCCAGTACTTC
j_call: TRBJ1-1; v_call: TRBV5-1; clone_size: .; d_call: TRBD1; cdr3_aa: CASSQDRVNTEAFF; cdr3_nt: TGCGCCAGCAGCCAGGACAGGGTGAACACTGAAGCTTTCTTT
j_call: TRBJ1-5; v_call: TRBV19; clone_size: few; d_call: .; cdr3_aa: CASSILGGRAWGNQPQHF; cdr3_nt: TGTGCCAGTAGTATTTTAGGAGGAAGGGCCTGGGGCAATCAGCCCCAGCATTTT